The table lists the clone carrying this TCR beta chain with a count of one. Profiled with immunoSEQ multiplex PCR; TCRdb holds only in-frame clones, not every one. The sample yields about 360,000 clones, 70% to 90% seen once. This record comes from a study of blood T cell repertoires in COVID-19. Study-wide background: The United States, Italy and Spain provided the acute and convalescent COVID-19 samples. The cDNA or gDNA used as material had been derived from T cells, B-cell-depleted T cells, or PBMCs.

Looked up from germline, CDR1 is SNHLY and CDR2 is FYNNEI. V trimming: 8 bases; J trimming: 5 bases; junction bases outside the gene matches: 15. There are 17 residues in the CDR3. Sequenced material: PBMCs or T cells enriched from blood (not recorded which). The sequence was obtained from a man between 35 and 55 years old in a cohort exposed to, infected with or recovered from COVID-19 (not recorded which). V gene TRBV2 combines with J gene TRBJ2-2; TRBD1 matches 9 bases. CDR3 amino acids: CASGRDRVLIGTGELFF. The CDR3 coding sequence is TGTGCCAGCGGGAGGGACAGGGTTTTAATAGGGACCGGGGAGCTGTTTTTT.